This T cell receptor beta chain was recovered during a study of cytomegalovirus exposure and HLA in healthy donors. Turning to the study itself: Earlier, some 170 million T cells were analyzed, and some 120 million unique TCR beta sequences were found among them.

Germline loops: CDR1 MDHEN, CDR2 SYDVKM. V lost 5 bases and J 6 bases, leaving 9 bases between the germline ends. The CDR3 loop spans 12 amino acids. PCR employed 60 Vbeta and 13 Jbeta primers. Sequenced by immunoSEQ multiplex PCR; TCRdb stores in-frame clones only, minus some. The table includes a few hundred thousand clones, around 73% detected once. A word on this clone: Its antigen remains unidentified.

Study-wide points: A later analysis found that most CMV-associated TCR beta chains appeared HLA-restricted. Researchers counted over 150 TCR beta chains as cytomegalovirus-associated. CMV serostatus was the only immune exposure information that was available.

The sequenced sample was PBMCs. This sequence originates from a young woman in good health and CMV-seronegative. The J gene is TRBJ2-3, the V gene TRBV28, with D perhaps matching TRBD2 (5 bases). DNA of the CDR3: TGTGCCAGCAGTCCGTGGAGGGATACGCAGTATTTT. This encodes CASSPWRDTQYF.